This TCR beta chain was recovered during a study of blood T cell repertoires in COVID-19. Study context: Acute-phase and convalescent COVID-19 samples originated in the United States, Italy and Spain.

The germline V gene encodes CDR1 SGHRS and CDR2 YFSETQ. Between the trimmed V and J ends, which lost 0 bases and 2 bases, there was a span of 12 bases. This CDR3 region has 16 residues. Per the study methods: Using reference gene primer amplification, nucleated cell counts were estimated. TCRdb keeps only in-frame clones here, not all; method: immunoSEQ multiplex PCR. V and J calls and clone size are as listed in that table; D and trimming were resolved from the DNA. The sample consists of almost 350,000 clones, approximately 90% of them appearing once. In Seattle, patients joined the study during active infection and were tracked longitudinally.

This chain joins TRBV5-1 and TRBJ1-5, with D hard to call. The receptor was derived from a woman aged 60 to 75 with COVID-19, enrolled during active disease. The specimen was peripheral blood. The CDR3 protein is CASSLEAGSGNQPQHF. CDR3 bases: TGCGCCAGCAGCTTGGAGGCGGGTAGCGGCAATCAGCCCCAGCATTTT.